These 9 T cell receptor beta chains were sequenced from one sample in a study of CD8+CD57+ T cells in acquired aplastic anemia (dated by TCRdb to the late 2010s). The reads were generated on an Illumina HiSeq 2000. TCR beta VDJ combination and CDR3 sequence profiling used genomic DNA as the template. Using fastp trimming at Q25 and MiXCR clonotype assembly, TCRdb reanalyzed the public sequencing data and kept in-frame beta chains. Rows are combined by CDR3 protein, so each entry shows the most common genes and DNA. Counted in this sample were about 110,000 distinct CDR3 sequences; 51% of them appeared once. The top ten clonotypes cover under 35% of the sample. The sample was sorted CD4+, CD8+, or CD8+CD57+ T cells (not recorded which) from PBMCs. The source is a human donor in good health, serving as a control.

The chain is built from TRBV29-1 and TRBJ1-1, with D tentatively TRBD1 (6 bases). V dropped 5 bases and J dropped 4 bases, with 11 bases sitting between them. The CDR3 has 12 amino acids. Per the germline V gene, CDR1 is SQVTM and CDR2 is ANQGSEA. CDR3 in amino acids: CSVPGHLTEAFF. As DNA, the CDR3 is TGCAGCGTTCCGGGACACCTCACTGAAGCTTTCTTT. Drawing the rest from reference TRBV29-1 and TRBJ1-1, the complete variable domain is SAVISQKPSRDICQRGTSLTIQCQVDSQVTMMFWYRQQPGQSLTLIATANQGSEATYESGFVIDKFPISRPNLTFSTLTVSNMSPEDSSIYLCSVPGHLTEAFFGQGTRLTVV.

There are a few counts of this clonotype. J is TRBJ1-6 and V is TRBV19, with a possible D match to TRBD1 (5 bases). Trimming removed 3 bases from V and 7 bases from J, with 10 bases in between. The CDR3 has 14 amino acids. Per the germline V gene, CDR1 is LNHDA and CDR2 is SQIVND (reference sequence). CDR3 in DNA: TGTGCCAGTAGTATTACAGGAGAAAATTCACCCCTCCACTTT. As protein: CASSITGENSPLHF.

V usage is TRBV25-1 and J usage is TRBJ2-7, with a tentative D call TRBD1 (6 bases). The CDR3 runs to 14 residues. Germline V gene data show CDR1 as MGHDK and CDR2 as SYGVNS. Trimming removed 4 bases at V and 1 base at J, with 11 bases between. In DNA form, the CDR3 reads TGTGCCAGCAGTGGGGGGCGTAGGTCCTACGAGCAGTACTTC. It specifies CASSGGRRSYEQYF.

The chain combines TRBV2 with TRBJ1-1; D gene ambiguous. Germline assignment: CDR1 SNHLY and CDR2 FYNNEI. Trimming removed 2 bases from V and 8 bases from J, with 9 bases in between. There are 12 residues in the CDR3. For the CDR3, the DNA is TGTGCCAGCAGTGAACCCAATATCGAAGCTTTCTTT. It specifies CASSEPNIEAFF.

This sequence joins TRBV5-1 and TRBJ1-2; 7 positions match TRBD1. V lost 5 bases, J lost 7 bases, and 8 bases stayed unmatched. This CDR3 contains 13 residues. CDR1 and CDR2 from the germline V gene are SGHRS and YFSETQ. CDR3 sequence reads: CASRMGQRFGYTF. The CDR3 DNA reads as TGCGCCAGCAGGATGGGACAGAGGTTTGGCTACACCTTC.

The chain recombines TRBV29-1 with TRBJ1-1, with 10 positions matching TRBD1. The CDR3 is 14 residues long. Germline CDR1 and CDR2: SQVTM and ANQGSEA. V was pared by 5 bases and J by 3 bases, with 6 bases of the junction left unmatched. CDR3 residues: CSVRSGTGDTEAFF. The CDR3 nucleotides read TGCAGCGTTAGGTCCGGGACAGGGGACACTGAAGCTTTCTTT.

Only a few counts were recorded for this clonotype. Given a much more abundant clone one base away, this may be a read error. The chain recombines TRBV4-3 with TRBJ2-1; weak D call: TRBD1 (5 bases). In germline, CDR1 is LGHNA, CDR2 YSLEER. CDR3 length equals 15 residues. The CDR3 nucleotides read TGCGCCAGCAGCCAAGCAGGGATGTCCTACAATGAGCAGCTCTTC. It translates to CASSQAGMSYNEQLF.

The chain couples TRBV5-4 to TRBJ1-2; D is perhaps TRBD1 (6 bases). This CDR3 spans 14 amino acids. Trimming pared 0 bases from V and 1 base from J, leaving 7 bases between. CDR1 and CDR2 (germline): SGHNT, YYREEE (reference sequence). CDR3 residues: CASSLDRDNYGYTF. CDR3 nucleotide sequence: TGTGCCAGCAGCTTGGACAGGGATAACTATGGCTACACCTTC.

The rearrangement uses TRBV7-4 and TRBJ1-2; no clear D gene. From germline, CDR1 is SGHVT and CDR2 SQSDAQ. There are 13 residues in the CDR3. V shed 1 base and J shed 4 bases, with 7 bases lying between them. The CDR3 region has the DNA TGTGCCAGCAGCTTAGAACAGACCTATGGCTACACCTTC. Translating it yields CASSLEQTYGYTF.